The following is a T cell receptor (beta chain) sequence with its context. The germline gives CDR1 SNHLY, CDR2 FYNNEI. The CDR3 has 14 amino acids. V was pared by 7 bases and J by 7 bases, with 20 bases between. The data are from a study of CD8 T cells in Susac syndrome. An input of roughly 0.5 to 1 ug of RNA was subjected to reverse transcription using random hexamers. TCRdb reprocessed the immunoSEQ multiplex PCR reads with MiXCR, giving one entry per CDR3 protein. In the table there are roughly 120,000 distinct CDR3 sequences, roughly 95% of which are singletons. This clonotype originated in a human donor in good health. The sequenced material came from CD4+ T cells from PBMCs. The J gene is TRBJ2-7, the V gene TRBV2, with D possibly being TRBD1 or TRBD2 (5 bases each). This chain's CDR3 is CASTTTVGTWEQYF. As DNA, the CDR3 is TGTGCCAGCACCACGACTGTGGGGACCTGGGAGCAGTACTTC.